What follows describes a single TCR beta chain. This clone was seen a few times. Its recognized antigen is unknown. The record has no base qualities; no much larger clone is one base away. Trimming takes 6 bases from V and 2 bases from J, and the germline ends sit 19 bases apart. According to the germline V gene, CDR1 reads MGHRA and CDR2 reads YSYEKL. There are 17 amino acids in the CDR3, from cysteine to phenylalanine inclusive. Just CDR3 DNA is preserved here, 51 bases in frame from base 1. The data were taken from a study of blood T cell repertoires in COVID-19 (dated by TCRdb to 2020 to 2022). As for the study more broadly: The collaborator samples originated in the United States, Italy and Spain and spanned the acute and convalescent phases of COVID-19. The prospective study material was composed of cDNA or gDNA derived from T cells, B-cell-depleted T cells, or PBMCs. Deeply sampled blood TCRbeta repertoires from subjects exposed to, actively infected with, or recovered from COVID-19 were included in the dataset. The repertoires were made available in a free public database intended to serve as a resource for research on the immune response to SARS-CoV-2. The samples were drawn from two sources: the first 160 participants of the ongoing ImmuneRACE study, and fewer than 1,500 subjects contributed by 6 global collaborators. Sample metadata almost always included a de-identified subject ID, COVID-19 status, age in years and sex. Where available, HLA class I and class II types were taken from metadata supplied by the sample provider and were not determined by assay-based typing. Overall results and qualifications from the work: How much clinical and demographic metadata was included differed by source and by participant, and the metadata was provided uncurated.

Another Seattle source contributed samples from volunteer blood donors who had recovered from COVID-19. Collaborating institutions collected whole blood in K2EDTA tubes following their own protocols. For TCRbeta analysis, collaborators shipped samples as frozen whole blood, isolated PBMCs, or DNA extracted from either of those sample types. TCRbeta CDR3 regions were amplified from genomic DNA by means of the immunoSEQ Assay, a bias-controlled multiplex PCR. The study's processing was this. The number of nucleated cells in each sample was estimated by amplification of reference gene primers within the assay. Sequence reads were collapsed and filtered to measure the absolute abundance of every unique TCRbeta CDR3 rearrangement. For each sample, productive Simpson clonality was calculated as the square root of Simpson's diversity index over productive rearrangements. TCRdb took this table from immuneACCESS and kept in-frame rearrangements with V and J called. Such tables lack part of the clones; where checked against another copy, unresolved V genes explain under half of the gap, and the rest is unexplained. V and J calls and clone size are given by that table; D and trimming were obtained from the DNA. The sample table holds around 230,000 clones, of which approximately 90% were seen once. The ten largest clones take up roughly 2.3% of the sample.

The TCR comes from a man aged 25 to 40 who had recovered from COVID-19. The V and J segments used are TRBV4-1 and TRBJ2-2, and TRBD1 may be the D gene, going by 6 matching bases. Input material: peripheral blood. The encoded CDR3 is CASSPVRSGVNTGELFF. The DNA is TGCGCCAGCAGTCCCGTTCGGTCAGGGGTTAACACCGGGGAGCTGTTTTTT.